The entry that follows covers one T cell receptor (beta chain) sequence. Antigen: not known. V trimming: 8 bases; J trimming: 5 bases; junction bases outside the gene matches: 10. The CDR3 has 14 residues. Germline V gene sequence: CDR1 MNHEY, CDR2 SVGAGI. These data are taken from a study of stem cell transplantation in POMP-related autoinflammatory disease. On the study more broadly: Pre-transplant patients had naive-skewed CD4+ T cells and few CD8+ T cells. Whole-study results and caveats: Patients with PRAID showed a restricted number of unique TRB V-J gene pairings.

PRAID featured prominent immunodeficiency. Generated by immunoSEQ multiplex PCR, the TCRdb table keeps only in-frame clones and is missing some. Among tens of thousands of clones, roughly four fifths were seen once, and the ten largest hold 2.5%. The TCR sequence derives from a human donor with POMP-related autoinflammation and immune dysregulation (PRAID). Sequencing used CD4+ T cells from PBMCs, obtained before stem cell transplantation. The rearrangement uses TRBV6-5 and TRBJ2-7, with 9 bases aligning to TRBD1. This CDR3 is CASRTDRGRHEQYF. CDR3 bases: TGTGCCAGCCGAACGGACAGGGGTCGTCACGAGCAGTACTTC.